The 13 T cell receptor beta chains reported below all come from one sample, sequenced in a study of blood T cell repertoires in COVID-19. Clones were read by immunoSEQ multiplex PCR, and TCRdb kept only the in-frame ones, dropping some. Of around 380,000 clones listed, over 75% are singletons. The sequencing input was PBMCs or T cells enriched from blood (not recorded which). Every receptor here comes from a man aged 25 to 40 who had recovered from COVID-19.

The genes are TRBV7-3 and TRBJ2-5, with a weak D call TRBD2 (6 bases). The germline CDR1 and CDR2 sequences are SGHTA and FQGTGA. The CDR3 is 15 amino acids. V was pared by 4 bases and J by 6 bases, with 18 bases between. CDR3 amino acids: CASSSGRGTGKTQYF. As DNA, the CDR3 is TGTGCCAGCAGCTCGGGGCGGGGTACGGGGAAGACCCAGTACTTC.

The V call is TRBV9, the J call TRBJ2-5, with a weak D call TRBD2 (6 bases). The germline V and J ends were trimmed by 0 bases and 10 bases, with 16 bases remaining between them. The CDR3 sequence is 14 residues long. The germline V gene has CDR1 SGDLS and CDR2 YYNGEE. The CDR3 DNA sequence: TGTGCCAGCAGCGTAGCGCAGGCGGGAAGGGACCAGTACTTC. Translating gives CASSVAQAGRDQYF.

This clone was observed a handful of times. The chain combines TRBV7-9 with TRBJ2-1; the match to TRBD2 covers 9 bases. J lost 10 bases, V lost 4 bases, and 8 bases had no gene match. This CDR3 is 14 amino acids long. Germline assignment: CDR1 SEHNR and CDR2 FQNEAQ (reference sequence). CDR3 region: CASSSRLAGREQFF. Here the CDR3 DNA reads TGTGCCAGCAGCTCAAGGCTAGCGGGGAGGGAGCAGTTCTTC.

The chain recombines TRBV6-5 with TRBJ1-1; 7 positions agree with TRBD1. The CDR3 runs to 14 residues. Germline CDR1 reads MNHEY; CDR2 reads SVGAGI. V lost 3 bases, J lost 4 bases, and 5 bases stayed unmatched. The CDR3 loop is CASSYSGGFTEAFF. The CDR3 DNA sequence: TGTGCCAGCAGTTATTCAGGGGGATTCACTGAAGCTTTCTTT.

The rearrangement uses TRBV12-3 or TRBV12-4 and TRBJ2-5, with D hard to call. The ends were cut back, 3 bases at V and 4 bases at J, with 3 bases in the middle. This CDR3 is 11 amino acids long. In DNA, the CDR3 is TGTGCCAGCAGTTTGAGAGAGACCCAGTACTTC. Translation: CASSLRETQYF.

J is TRBJ1-4 and V is TRBV19; TRBD1 aligns across 7 bases. V lost 8 bases and J lost 6; bases outside the gene matches: 6. The CDR3 has 13 amino acids. Germline V lookup: CDR1 LNHDA, CDR2 SQIVND (reference sequence). Here the CDR3 DNA reads TGTGCCAGTTCCGACAGGGTAGATGAAAAACTGTTTTTT. As protein: CASSDRVDEKLFF.

The CDR3 is CSASTGGTYNEQFF. CDR3 bases: TGCAGTGCTAGTACGGGGGGAACCTACAATGAGCAGTTCTTC. The chain links TRBV20-1 to TRBJ2-1; 7 positions match TRBD2. CDR1 and CDR2 from the germline V gene are DFQATT and SNEGSKA (reference sequence). There are 14 residues in the CDR3. The V and J ends lost 3 bases and 2 bases, in that order; junction bases with no gene match: 4.

This sequence joins TRBV12-3 or TRBV12-4 and TRBJ1-6; no clear D. The CDR3 sequence is 13 residues long. The V end was cut by 2 bases, the J end by 9 bases, with 8 bases between. CDR3 protein: CASSLYGGSPLHF. DNA for the CDR3: TGTGCCAGCAGTTTATACGGAGGTTCACCCCTCCACTTT.

The rearrangement joins TRBV6-2 or TRBV6-3 to TRBJ1-6, with unresolved D. Germline CDR1 and CDR2: MNHEY and SVGEGT. Trimming pared 5 bases from V and 7 bases from J, leaving 3 bases between. CDR3 length: 11 residues. The CDR3 DNA reads as TGTGCCAGCAGTCAGAATTCACCCCTCCACTTT. This translates into CASSQNSPLHF.

This sequence joins TRBV12-5 and TRBJ1-1; D not resolved. Per the germline V gene, CDR1 is LGHNT and CDR2 is FRNRAP. The CDR3 loop spans 13 amino acids. The V and J ends lost 4 bases and 1 base respectively, with 7 bases between them. Here the CDR3 reads CASGYPRNTEAFF. CDR3 nucleotides: TGTGCTAGTGGTTATCCCCGGAACACTGAAGCTTTCTTT.

This chain joins TRBV27 and TRBJ1-1, with D maybe TRBD1 (6 bases). The V end lost 6 bases, the J end lost 4 bases, and 15 bases lay between the germline ends. Germline V gene sequence: CDR1 MNHEY, CDR2 SMNVEV (reference sequence). This CDR3 region has 14 residues. The CDR3 protein is CASRNTGRRTEAFF. The CDR3 nucleotides are TGTGCCAGCAGAAATACAGGGCGCCGCACTGAAGCTTTCTTT.

The rearrangement joins TRBV30 to TRBJ1-2; a possible D gene is TRBD1 (5 bases). The CDR3 runs to 13 residues. Germline V gene sequence: CDR1 GTSNPN, CDR2 SVGIG (reference sequence). V shed 3 bases and J shed 7 bases, with 15 bases lying between them. The CDR3 DNA is TGTGCCTGGAGCCCCTTAGGGGTGGGTGGCTACACCTTC. As protein: CAWSPLGVGGYTF.

This chain uses TRBV19 with TRBJ2-5, with a tentative D call TRBD2 (5 bases). The CDR3 is 14 amino acids. Trimming left V 3 bases short and J 1 base short, with 9 bases between. Germline V gives CDR1 LNHDA, CDR2 SQIVND (reference sequence). The CDR3 DNA reads TGTGCCAGTAGTATGAGGGTATTCCAAGAGACCCAGTACTTC. Translating gives CASSMRVFQETQYF.